The 5 T cell receptor beta chains reported below all come from one sample, sequenced in a study of early T cells in non-severe SARS-CoV-2 infection. TCRdb reprocessed the 5' RACE reads via MiXCR and lists one record per CDR3 protein. The sample carries some 91,000 distinct CDR3 sequences, 9.5% to 12% recorded once. Source: whole blood, taken at baseline. Every receptor here comes from an adult who was a healthcare worker with PCR-confirmed SARS-CoV-2 infection or an uninfected control (not recorded which).

This clonotype was detected many times. V usage is TRBV7-2 and J usage is TRBJ1-2; D unresolved. Deletions cut 3 bases from V and 2 bases from J, with 16 bases between. The CDR3 totals 16 residues. CDR1 is SGHTA and CDR2 is FQGNSA in the germline V gene. The CDR3 is CASSLGREGSNYGYTF. CDR3 sequence (DNA): TGTGCCAGCAGCTTGGGAAGGGAGGGCTCAAACTATGGCTACACCTTC.

V and J are TRBV5-1 and TRBJ1-5; D unresolved. From germline, CDR1 is SGHRS and CDR2 YFSETQ. The CDR3 loop spans 16 amino acids. V was shortened by 8 bases and J by 0 bases, with 18 bases between the two germline ends. CDR3 residues: CARRGIPGRSNQPQHF. CDR3 nucleotides: TGCGCCAGACGCGGGATCCCCGGCCGTAGCAATCAGCCCCAGCATTTT.

In this sample, this clonotype turned up many times. The chain couples TRBV20-1 to TRBJ2-1, with 9 bases identical to TRBD2. CDR1 DFQATT and CDR2 SNEGSKA come from the germline V gene (reference sequence). This CDR3 contains 15 residues. After removal of 4 bases from V and 7 bases from J, the junction contained 11 bases not matched to a gene. The CDR3 sequence is CSAIGAGGGVNEQFF. The CDR3 nucleotides read TGCAGTGCTATCGGAGCGGGGGGAGGTGTAAATGAGCAGTTCTTC.

This clonotype was seen a few times. V and J are TRBV7-9 and TRBJ1-4, with a tentative D call TRBD1 (5 bases). Germline V gene sequence: CDR1 SEHNR, CDR2 FQNEAQ (reference sequence). The V end was cut by 2 bases, the J end by 7 bases, with 11 bases between. There are 14 residues in the CDR3. The CDR3: CASSLLRGGEKLFF. The DNA for the CDR3 is TGTGCCAGCAGCTTATTGAGGGGTGGTGAAAAACTGTTTTTT.

The chain recombines TRBV29-1 with TRBJ1-1; D gene unclear. This CDR3 is built from 12 residues. CDR1 and CDR2 from the germline V gene are SQVTM and ANQGSEA. V lost 7 bases to trimming and J lost 1 base, with 10 bases between them. The CDR3 protein is CSAGSRNTEAFF. CDR3 nucleotides: TGCAGCGCTGGAAGCAGGAACACTGAAGCTTTCTTT.